The 25 T cell receptor beta chains given below trace back to one sample, sequenced in a study of response to subunit inactivated influenza vaccine (dated by TCRdb to the late 2010s). Library generation was performed with RT-PCR. Sequencing was carried out with an Illumina HiSeq 2500. TCRdb took the public reads, trimmed them with fastp at Q25, ran MiXCR for clone calling and kept in-frame beta chains. Every distinct CDR3 protein forms one entry, paired with its most common genes and DNA. In all, the sample holds 550,000 to 800,000 distinct CDR3 sequences, and around 13% of those were seen once. 5.5% to 7% of the sample belongs to the ten largest clones. The specimen comprised PBMCs from blood, sampled 14 to 15 days before vaccination. The receptors come from a man aged 50-59 years who received an inactivated influenza vaccine. Donor details come from another sample of the same person, matched by shared clones.

This clonotype was recorded a few times. The CDR3 is CASSLSQPGYNEQFF. DNA for the CDR3: TGCGCCAGCAGCTTGTCCCAGCCGGGGTACAATGAGCAGTTCTTC. V and J are TRBV5-1 and TRBJ2-1, with a weak D call TRBD2 (5 bases). Germline-derived CDR1 and CDR2 are SGHRS and YFSETQ. The CDR3 loop spans 15 amino acids. Trimming shortened V by 1 base and J by 4 bases, and 12 bases separated the two germline ends.

There are a few counts of this clonotype. The rearrangement joins TRBV7-9 to TRBJ2-7, with 7 bases fitting TRBD1. The CDR3 has 16 amino acids. CDR1 and CDR2 (germline): SEHNR, FQNEAQ (reference sequence). V was clipped by 5 bases and J by 0 bases; unmatched bases: 10. The CDR3 sequence: CASSTLRDSLSYEQYF. In DNA, the CDR3 is TGTGCCAGCAGCACTCTCCGGGACAGCCTCTCCTACGAGCAGTACTTC.

This rearrangement joins TRBV4-2 to TRBJ2-5; 11 bases align to TRBD2. CDR1 LGHNA and CDR2 YNFKEQ come from the germline V gene. CDR3 length: 16 amino acids. V lost 1 base, J lost 5 bases, and 6 bases stayed unmatched. In DNA form, the CDR3 reads TGTGCCAGCAGCCAAGTAGCGGGAGGGCCTGAGGAGACCCAGTACTTC. It codes for CASSQVAGGPEETQYF.

CDR3 amino acids: CASSTGRQTFYEQYF. CDR3 nucleotide sequence: TGTGCCAGCAGTACCGGGCGACAGACTTTCTACGAGCAGTACTTC. The chain employs TRBV2 and TRBJ2-7; TRBD1 is a possible D gene (5 bases). CDR3 size: 15 residues. V was trimmed by 5 bases and J by 3 bases, leaving 17 bases between them. CDR1 and CDR2 from the germline V gene are SNHLY and FYNNEI.

By frequency in the sample, this clonotype is medium-sized. The J gene is TRBJ2-2, the V gene TRBV6-2 or TRBV6-3; a possible D gene is TRBD1 (5 bases). Per the germline V gene, CDR1 is MNHEY and CDR2 is SVGEGT. The CDR3 covers 16 residues. The ends were cut back, 5 bases at V and 5 bases at J, with 18 bases in the middle. This CDR3 reads CASSPAQHQGTGELFF. The CDR3 region has the DNA TGTGCCAGCAGTCCGGCCCAACATCAGGGAACCGGGGAGCTGTTTTTT.

This clonotype appeared many times. The chain joins TRBV5-1 to TRBJ2-7; TRBD1 matches at 7 bases. V shed 4 bases and J 2 bases; nucleotides not matched to a gene: 3. The CDR3 runs 13 residues. Looked up from germline, CDR1 is SGHRS and CDR2 is YFSETQ. This CDR3 reads CASSPTGPYEQYF. CDR3 sequence (DNA): TGCGCCAGCAGCCCGACAGGGCCCTACGAGCAGTACTTC.

This chain uses TRBV9 with TRBJ2-1; 7 bases agree with TRBD2. The V and J ends lost 0 bases and 3 bases, in that order; junction bases with no gene match: 6. Looked up from germline, CDR1 is SGDLS and CDR2 is YYNGEE. CDR3 length: 16 amino acids. The CDR3 region is CASSVEASGSYNEQFF. The CDR3 region has the DNA TGTGCCAGCAGCGTAGAGGCTAGCGGAAGCTACAATGAGCAGTTCTTC.

This clonotype was seen ten or more times. Sequence at one end of the junction differs from germline and may be a read error. The chain joins TRBV5-1 to TRBJ1-1, with TRBD1 as a possible D gene (6 bases). The germline CDR1 and CDR2 sequences are SGHRS and YFSETQ. The CDR3 contains 14 residues. This CDR3 reads CASSSGQLNTEAFF. The CDR3 nucleotides read TGTGCCAGCAGCTCGGGACAACTGAACACTGAAGCTTTCTTT.

This clonotype showed up just a few times. The chain carries TRBV4-1 and TRBJ1-3, with a tentative D call TRBD1 (6 bases). CDR3 length: 15 amino acids. CDR1 and CDR2 (germline): MGHRA, YSYEKL. The V gene lost 3 bases and the J gene lost 3 bases, with 12 bases spanning the gap. CDR3 DNA sequence: TGCGCCAGCAGCCAGGACAGTGGAGGTGGAAACACCATATATTTT. The encoded protein is CASSQDSGGGNTIYF.

This clonotype has at least ten counts. This sequence joins TRBV21-1 and TRBJ2-7; TRBD2 is the table's D call, not checked against the DNA. TRBV21-1 is a pseudogene locus. The CDR3 has 15 residues. The CDR3 here is CASSKVRPGGYEQYF. The CDR3 DNA reads TGTGCCAGCAGCAAAGTCAGGCCGGGAGGGTACGAGCAGTACTTC.

This chain connects TRBV20-1 to TRBJ2-1, with 12 bases matching TRBD2. CDR1 and CDR2 (germline): DFQATT, SNEGSKA (reference sequence). The trim removed 0 bases at V and 7 bases at J, leaving 10 bases unmatched. This CDR3 is 17 amino acids long. The CDR3 coding sequence is TGCAGTGCTAGAGACCTAGCGGGAGGGCCGTCGTGGAATGAGCAGTTCTTC. Encoded protein: CSARDLAGGPSWNEQFF.

This clonotype was detected many times. The chain recombines TRBV9 with TRBJ1-2; no definite D call. The V end was cut by 0 bases, the J end by 0 bases, with 9 bases between. This CDR3 has 15 amino acids. The germline V gene has CDR1 SGDLS and CDR2 YYNGEE. CDR3 residues: CASSVGGDSNYGYTF. For the CDR3, the DNA is TGTGCCAGCAGCGTAGGAGGAGACTCTAACTATGGCTACACCTTC.

CDR3 residues: CSVEDRARADTQYF. CDR3 nucleotide sequence: TGCAGCGTTGAAGATAGGGCCCGGGCGGATACGCAGTATTTT. This chain uses TRBV29-1 with TRBJ2-3; no clear D gene. The germline V gene has CDR1 SQVTM and CDR2 ANQGSEA. V dropped 0 bases and J dropped 6 bases, with 13 bases sitting between them. The CDR3 extends over 14 amino acids.

The J gene is TRBJ2-7, the V gene TRBV20-1, with TRBD2 as a possible D gene (6 bases). There are 13 residues in the CDR3. Germline CDR1 DFQATT, CDR2 SNEGSKA (reference sequence). The V end was cut by 2 bases, the J end by 4 bases, with 12 bases between. CDR3 sequence: CSARRLATYEQYF. CDR3 sequence (DNA): TGCAGTGCTAGAAGGCTAGCGACGTACGAGCAGTACTTC.

The rearrangement joins TRBV29-1 to TRBJ2-7, with TRBD1 identical over 7 bases. V lost 4 bases and J lost 0; bases outside the gene matches: 9. This CDR3 region has 15 residues. Germline CDR1 and CDR2: SQVTM and ANQGSEA. Here the CDR3 reads CSVGTPQGSSYEQYF. CDR3 bases: TGCAGCGTTGGAACCCCACAGGGGAGCTCCTACGAGCAGTACTTC.

Written as DNA, the CDR3 is TGTGCCAGCAGTTCAGGACAGGCGACCACTGAAGCTTTCTTT. Amino acid sequence: CASSSGQATTEAFF. The chain couples TRBV12-3 or TRBV12-4 to TRBJ1-1, with 7 bases aligning to TRBD1. The junction had 6 bases not matched to a gene; V was cut back by 4 bases and J by 4 bases. The CDR3 runs to 14 residues.

In its sample, this clonotype was seen a few times. This chain uses TRBV6-1 with TRBJ2-7; 10 bases are a match to TRBD1. J was trimmed by 3 bases and V by 6 bases; bases with no gene match: 8. CDR3 length: 15 residues. CDR1 is MNHNS and CDR2 is SASEGT in the germline V gene. The CDR3 DNA follows: TGTGCCAGCAGCCAGTTTGGGACAGGGGTCTACGAGCAGTACTTC. Amino acids: CASSQFGTGVYEQYF.

This clonotype has a handful of counts. The rearrangement uses TRBV12-3 or TRBV12-4 and TRBJ2-5; 9 bases are shared with TRBD2. The ends lost 3 bases at V and 2 bases at J; junction bases unmatched: 4. CDR3 length: 15 residues. In nucleotides, the CDR3 is TGTGCCAGCAGTTTTTATCTAGCGGGACAAGAGACCCAGTACTTC. Translation: CASSFYLAGQETQYF.

The chain uses TRBV7-2 and TRBJ2-7; maybe TRBD1 (6 bases). The CDR3 has 15 residues. Trimming left V 5 bases short and J 0 bases short, with 14 bases between. From germline, CDR1 is SGHTA and CDR2 FQGNSA. The CDR3 loop is CASSLVPDSSYEQYF. The CDR3 DNA reads as TGTGCCAGCAGCCTTGTTCCGGACAGCTCCTACGAGCAGTACTTC.

The V gene is TRBV29-1, the J gene TRBJ2-3, with D hard to call. The V end was cut by 6 bases, the J end by 6 bases, with 16 bases between. CDR1 SQVTM and CDR2 ANQGSEA come from the germline V gene. CDR3 length: 13 residues. For the CDR3, the DNA is TGCAGCGTGGCCGGTGGGAAAGGGGATACGCAGTATTTT. Its protein is CSVAGGKGDTQYF.

This clonotype has a handful of counts. The chain recombines TRBV19 with TRBJ2-2; 7 bases map to TRBD2. After removal of 3 bases from V and 1 base from J, the junction contained 5 bases not matched to a gene. The CDR3 is 16 residues long. CDR1 and CDR2 from the germline V gene are LNHDA and SQIVND (reference sequence). The CDR3 is CASSIPAGVNTGELFF. The CDR3 nucleotides read TGTGCCAGTAGTATCCCGGCGGGAGTGAACACCGGGGAGCTGTTTTTT.

This clonotype was seen a handful of times. The chain employs TRBV4-1 and TRBJ2-1; D gene unclear. V dropped 4 bases and J dropped 3 bases, with 10 bases sitting between them. The CDR3 loop spans 14 amino acids. Germline V lookup: CDR1 MGHRA, CDR2 YSYEKL. DNA of the CDR3: TGCGCCAGCAGCCGGGAACCCCTCTACAATGAGCAGTTCTTC. Its translation: CASSREPLYNEQFF.

This clonotype has just a few counts. V is TRBV3-1 and J is TRBJ2-5; 8 bases align to TRBD1. V dropped 1 base and J dropped 2; count of bases not matched to a gene: 3. CDR1 LGHDT and CDR2 YNNKEL come from the germline V gene (reference sequence). There are 15 residues in the CDR3. For the CDR3, the DNA is TGTGCCAGCAGCCAAGGGACAGGGATACAAGAGACCCAGTACTTC. It specifies CASSQGTGIQETQYF.

The chain carries TRBV6-5 and TRBJ1-6; 9 bases line up with TRBD1. V shed 3 bases, J shed 10 bases, and the junction held 4 bases outside the gene matches. In germline, CDR1 is MNHEY, CDR2 SVGAGI. The CDR3 runs 14 residues. As DNA, the CDR3 is TGTGCCAGCAGTTATACAGGGGGCGGCTCACCCCTCCACTTT. It codes for CASSYTGGGSPLHF.

A few counts support this clonotype. This chain links TRBV12-3 or TRBV12-4 with TRBJ2-5; D is unclear. The CDR3 is 15 residues long. V was shortened by 5 bases and J by 4 bases, with 17 bases between the two germline ends. DNA for the CDR3: TGTGCCAGCAGTCCCCAGGCCCGAACCCCAGAGACCCAGTACTTC. Translating it yields CASSPQARTPETQYF.